The 7 T cell receptor beta chains given below trace back to one sample, sequenced in a study of cytomegalovirus exposure and HLA in healthy donors. Both 60 Vbeta primers and 13 Jbeta primers went into the PCR. Sequencing used immunoSEQ multiplex PCR; TCRdb keeps in-frame clones, though not all of them. The sample has under 150,000 clones, about 76% seen once. The sequencing sample was made of PBMCs. The origin of the receptors is a woman younger than 45 in good health and CMV-seronegative.

This clone was seen a single time. The chain joins TRBV30 to TRBJ1-1, with D unresolved. In germline, CDR1 is GTSNPN, CDR2 SVGIG (reference sequence). Deletions cut 1 base from V and 6 bases from J, with 12 bases between. The CDR3 runs 13 residues. DNA for the CDR3: TGTGCCTGGAGTGGACCTTCGGGGTCTGAAGCTTTCTTT. Its translation: CAWSGPSGSEAFF. Variable domain in full (rest from reference TRBV30 and TRBJ1-1): SQTIHQWPATLVQPVGSPLSLECTVEGTSNPNLYWYRQAAGRGLQLLFYSVGIGQISSEVPQNLSASRPQDRQFILSSKKLLLSDSGFYLCAWSGPSGSEAFFGQGTRLTVV.

The genes are TRBV6-5 and TRBJ2-1; 11 nucleotides line up with TRBD2. This CDR3 region has 15 residues. V lost 6 bases and J lost 6; bases outside the gene matches: 7. Germline CDR1 reads MNHEY; CDR2 reads SVGAGI. Here the CDR3 reads CASRETSGSGNEQFF. In DNA form, the CDR3 reads TGTGCCAGCAGAGAAACTAGCGGGAGTGGCAATGAGCAGTTCTTC.

This sequence joins TRBV5-1 and TRBJ2-5, with TRBD2 matching over 10 bases. The ends lost 1 base at V and 5 bases at J; junction bases unmatched: 8. Germline V gives CDR1 SGHRS, CDR2 YFSETQ. The CDR3 has 16 residues. The CDR3 sequence: CASSLSEREGRETQYF. The CDR3 bases are TGCGCCAGCAGCTTGTCAGAGCGGGAGGGCCGGGAGACCCAGTACTTC.

The chain recombines TRBV19 with TRBJ2-2; 9 nucleotides align to TRBD1. Germline loops: CDR1 LNHDA, CDR2 SQIVND (reference sequence). This CDR3 is built from 15 residues. J was trimmed by 4 bases and V by 6 bases; bases with no gene match: 6. The CDR3 DNA follows: TGTGCCAGTAGCAACAGGGGGCTGGGCACCGGGGAGCTGTTTTTT. Translating gives CASSNRGLGTGELFF.

The chain employs TRBV5-1 and TRBJ2-5, with TRBD2 as a possible D gene (6 bases). V dropped 1 base and J dropped 5 bases, with 12 bases sitting between them. The length of the CDR3 is 14 residues. CDR1 and CDR2 from the germline V gene are SGHRS and YFSETQ. The CDR3 is CASSLRGIGETQYF. The CDR3 nucleotides read TGCGCCAGCAGCTTGCGGGGGATCGGCGAGACCCAGTACTTC.

This clone was seen once. The chain has TRBV5-1 and TRBJ1-4; possibly TRBD1 for D (6 bases). CDR1 is SGHRS and CDR2 is YFSETQ in the germline V gene. V was shortened by 4 bases and J by 6 bases, with 13 bases between the two germline ends. This CDR3 is built from 14 residues. This CDR3 is CASSPTGPDEKLFF. The CDR3, as DNA: TGCGCCAGCAGCCCGACAGGCCCTGATGAAAAACTGTTTTTT. The full variable domain, completed using reference TRBV5-1 and TRBJ1-4, is KAGVTQTPRYLIKTRGQQVTLSCSPISGHRSVSWYQQTPGQGLQFLFEYFSETQRNKGNFPGRFSGRQFSNSRSEMNVSTLELGDSALYLCASSPTGPDEKLFFGSGTQLSVL.

This chain links TRBV19 with TRBJ2-1; 8 bases fit TRBD1. Germline lookup yields CDR1 LNHDA and CDR2 SQIVND (reference sequence). V lost 4 bases and J lost 7; bases outside the gene matches: 15. This CDR3 has 17 amino acids. CDR3 DNA: TGTGCCAGTAGTAGAACTCGCCGGACAGGGTCTCTGAATGAGCAGTTCTTC. Encoded protein: CASSRTRRTGSLNEQFF.